The rows below give T cell receptor beta chains drawn from one sample of a study of long-term antiretroviral therapy in people with HIV. Produced via immunoSEQ multiplex PCR; TCRdb's table is partial and in-frame only. This sample yields nearly 25,000 clones, of which roughly 88% are seen a single time; 2% to 2.5% belongs to the top ten. The sample consisted of unsorted PBMCs, taken 3 years after starting antiretroviral therapy. The receptors were sampled from a man aged 45-65 years with HIV. The CDR3 runs from the conserved cysteine through the conserved F or W. D genes are given only for firm matches. Clone size is not always given. Where it is, it says once, few, many or a class for expanded clones.

D,size,V,J,DNA,CDR3
-,-,TRBV6-5,TRBJ2-7,TGTGCCAGCAGTCCCCAGAAGGAAGACGAGCAGTACTTC,CASSPQKEDEQYF
-,few,TRBV11-1,TRBJ2-2,TGTGCCAGCAGCCAATATTATACGGGACATACGAACACCGGGGAGCTGTTTTTT,CASSQYYTGHTNTGELFF
-,-,TRBV28,TRBJ1-1,TGTGCCAGCAGTTGGTTCCGGGACTACACTGAAGCTTTCTTT,CASSWFRDYTEAFF
TRBD2,-,TRBV6-4,TRBJ2-7,TGTGCCAGCAGTGACGGGCGGGAGGGAACCTACGAGCAGTACTTC,CASSDGREGTYEQYF
TRBD1,-,TRBV11-2,TRBJ2-1,TGTGCCAGCAGCCAAGGCACAGGGGGGTACAATGAGCAGTTCTTC,CASSQGTGGYNEQFF
-,-,TRBV18,TRBJ2-5,TGTGCCAGCTCACCATCGATACTCCCCGGGCAAGAGACCCAGTACTTC,CASSPSILPGQETQYF
-,-,TRBV7-3,TRBJ2-7,TGTGCCAGCAGCTTAACTCAGGCGACCGGCGAGCAGTACTTC,CASSLTQATGEQYF
TRBD2,-,TRBV4-1,TRBJ2-3,TGCGCCAGCAGCCAAGACGGGGGGGGCACAGATACGCAGTATTTT,CASSQDGGGTDTQYF
-,-,TRBV11-2,TRBJ1-1,TGTGCCAGCAGCCGTGAGACAGGGAACACTGAAGCTTTCTTT,CASSRETGNTEAFF
-,few,TRBV5-5,TRBJ1-5,TGTGCCAGCAGCCTCGGGACGGAGGACTATAGCAATCAGCCCCAGCATTTT,CASSLGTEDYSNQPQHF
TRBD1,-,TRBV11-3,TRBJ2-3,TGTGCCAGCAGCTTAACCGGGACAGGGGGACAAGATACGCAGTATTTT,CASSLTGTGGQDTQYF
-,-,TRBV4-3,TRBJ2-1,TGCGCCAGCAGTCAAGACAGGAACAATGAGCAGTTCTTC,CASSQDRNNEQFF
TRBD1,-,TRBV27,TRBJ1-2,TGTGCCAGCAGTTTTAGAGGACAGGGGGCCTCTGGCGGCTACACCTTC,CASSFRGQGASGGYTF
TRBD1,-,TRBV4-3,TRBJ1-2,TGCGCCAGCAGCCCTTACCAAACAGGGGGTTATGGCTACACCTTC,CASSPYQTGGYGYTF
-,-,TRBV5-5,TRBJ1-1,TGTGCCAGCAGCTTGGCGGGCTTCCAGAACACTGAAGCTTTCTTT,CASSLAGFQNTEAFF
-,-,TRBV7-6,TRBJ1-3,TGTGCCAGCAGCCAAGGACGGCCCTCTGGAAACACCATATATTTT,CASSQGRPSGNTIYF